The 8 T cell receptor beta chains reported below all come from one sample, sequenced in a study of T cell responses to AZD1222 COVID-19 vaccine. Measured with immunoSEQ multiplex PCR; TCRdb has only the in-frame clones, and not every one. This table has 140,000 to 150,000 clones, 92% appearing once. The material sequenced was peripheral blood, taken on day 0 of AZD1222 vaccination. The receptors originated from an adult in good health.

The chain recombines TRBV18 with TRBJ2-7; 11 bases agree with TRBD1. V lost 3 bases to trimming and J lost 1 base; unmatched junction nucleotides: 2. There are 15 residues in the CDR3. Per germline, CDR1 KGHSH and CDR2 LQKENI. The CDR3 protein is CASSPGQGGSYEQYF. CDR3 sequence (DNA): TGTGCCAGCTCACCGGGACAGGGGGGGTCCTACGAGCAGTACTTC. Full variable domain (missing parts from reference TRBV18 and TRBJ2-7): NAGVMQNPRHLVRRRGQEARLRCSPMKGHSHVYWYRQLPEEGLKFMVYLQKENIIDESGMPKERFSAEFPKEGPSILRIQQVVRGDSAAYFCASSPGQGGSYEQYFGPGTRLTVT.

The chain employs TRBV7-3 and TRBJ2-2; D is possibly TRBD1 or TRBD2 (5 bases each). The V and J ends lost 2 bases and 4 bases respectively, with 14 bases between them. Germline values: CDR1 SGHTA, CDR2 FQGTGA. This CDR3 region has 16 residues. In nucleotides, the CDR3 is TGTGCCAGCAGCTTAGCTGGGGGAAGGGTCACCGGGGAGCTGTTTTTT. Translating gives CASSLAGGRVTGELFF. The full variable domain, rest sourced from reference TRBV7-3 and TRBJ2-2, is GAGVSQTPSNKVTEKGKYVELRCDPISGHTALYWYRQSLGQGPEFLIYFQGTGAADDSGLPNDRFFAVRPEGSVSTLKIQRTERGDSAVYLCASSLAGGRVTGELFFGEGSRLTVL.

CDR3 sequence (DNA): TGTGCCAGCAGCTTAGACAAGGGGGCGAAGTACGACGAGCAGTACTTC. The encoded protein is CASSLDKGAKYDEQYF. The chain joins TRBV13 to TRBJ2-7, with TRBD1 identical over 7 bases. CDR1 PRHDT and CDR2 FYEKMQ come from the germline V gene (reference sequence). After removal of 1 base from V and 5 bases from J, the junction contained 11 bases not matched to a gene. The CDR3 has 16 residues.

This clone was detected a few times. The V and J genes are TRBV28 and TRBJ1-2; D gene unclear. The CDR3 is 14 residues long. V dropped 2 bases and J dropped 6 bases, with 13 bases sitting between them. Germline values: CDR1 MDHEN, CDR2 SYDVKM. CDR3 region: CASSLIGRGDGYTF. The CDR3 DNA sequence: TGTGCCAGCAGTTTAATTGGACGGGGTGATGGCTACACCTTC.

V usage is TRBV6-5 and J usage is TRBJ2-7; TRBD2 aligns across 10 bases. Germline assignment: CDR1 MNHEY and CDR2 SVGAGI. V was pared by 6 bases and J by 0 bases, with 5 bases of the junction left unmatched. The CDR3 has 15 amino acids. CDR3 DNA sequence: TGTGCCAGCAGAACTCTAGCGGGAGCCTCCTACGAGCAGTACTTC. It specifies CASRTLAGASYEQYF.

This chain uses TRBV5-1 with TRBJ1-4; D possibly corresponds to TRBD1 (5 bases). Trimming pared 0 bases from V and 3 bases from J, leaving 9 bases between. The CDR3 has 15 residues. Per the germline V gene, CDR1 is SGHRS and CDR2 is YFSETQ. The CDR3: CASSLASRANEKLFF. CDR3 coding DNA: TGCGCCAGCAGCTTGGCTTCCAGGGCTAATGAAAAACTGTTTTTT.

This clone was found a few times. V gene TRBV5-4 combines with J gene TRBJ2-7; D might be TRBD1 or TRBD2, each matching 6 bases. Germline V lookup: CDR1 SGHNT, CDR2 YYREEE (reference sequence). The CDR3 is made up of 16 amino acids. V was pared by 4 bases and J by 0 bases, with 17 bases between. The CDR3, as DNA: TGTGCCAGCAGCCTGGGGGGCTCGAGGAGCTCCTACGAGCAGTACTTC. It yields the protein CASSLGGSRSSYEQYF.

CDR3 residues: CASSDGRGRASPLHF. As DNA, the CDR3 is TGCGCCAGCAGCGATGGGAGGGGCAGGGCTTCACCCCTCCACTTT. This chain links TRBV5-1 with TRBJ1-6; TRBD1 is a possible D gene (5 bases). This CDR3 region has 15 residues. Germline assignment: CDR1 SGHRS and CDR2 YFSETQ. Trimming pared 4 bases from V and 9 bases from J, leaving 17 bases between.